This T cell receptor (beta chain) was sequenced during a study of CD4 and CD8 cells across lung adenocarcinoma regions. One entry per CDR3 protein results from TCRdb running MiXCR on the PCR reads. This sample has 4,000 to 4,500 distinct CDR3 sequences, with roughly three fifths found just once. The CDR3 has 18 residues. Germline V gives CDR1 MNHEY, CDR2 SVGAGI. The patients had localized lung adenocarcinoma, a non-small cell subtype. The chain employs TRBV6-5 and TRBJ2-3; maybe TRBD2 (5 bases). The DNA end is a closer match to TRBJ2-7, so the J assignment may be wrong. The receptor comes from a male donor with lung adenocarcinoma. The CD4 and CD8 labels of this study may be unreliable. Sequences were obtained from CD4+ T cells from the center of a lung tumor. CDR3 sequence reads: CASSHQSGYSKTANTQYF. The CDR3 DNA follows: TGTGCCAGCAGTCACCAATCGGGGTATTCGAAGACCGCAAATACGCAGTACTTC.